This TCR beta chain was obtained from a study of chemoradiotherapy in HPV16-positive cancers. Method: immunoSEQ multiplex PCR; TCRdb's copy keeps in-frame clones and lacks some. The table records more than 4,500 clones, over 70% of them present only once. CDR3 size: 14 residues. Germline V gene data show CDR1 as SGHKS and CDR2 as YYEKEE (reference sequence). V was cut by 4 bases and J by 0 bases, with 10 bases left in between. The TCR sequence derives from a human donor with HPV-associated anogenital cancer. The input for sequencing was tumor tissue, taken from a patient who underwent chemoradiotherapy. The rearrangement uses TRBV5-5 and TRBJ1-2; no reliable D call. CDR3 nucleotide sequence: TGTGCCAGCAGCCCTGGGGAAACTAACTATGGCTACACCTTC. Translating it yields CASSPGETNYGYTF.